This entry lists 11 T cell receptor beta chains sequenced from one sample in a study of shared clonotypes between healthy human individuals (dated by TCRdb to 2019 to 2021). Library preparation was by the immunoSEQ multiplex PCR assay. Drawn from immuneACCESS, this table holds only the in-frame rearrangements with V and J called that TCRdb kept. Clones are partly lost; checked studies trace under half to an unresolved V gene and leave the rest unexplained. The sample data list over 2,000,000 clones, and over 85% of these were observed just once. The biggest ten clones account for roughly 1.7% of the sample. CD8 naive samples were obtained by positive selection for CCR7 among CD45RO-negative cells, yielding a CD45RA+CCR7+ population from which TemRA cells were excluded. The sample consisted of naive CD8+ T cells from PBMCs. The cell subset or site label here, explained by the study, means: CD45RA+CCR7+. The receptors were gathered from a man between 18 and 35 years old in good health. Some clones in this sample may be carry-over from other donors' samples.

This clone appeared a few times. CDR3 protein: CASSPPGYNQPQHF. The CDR3 DNA sequence: TGTGCCAGCAGCCCACCGGGATACAATCAGCCCCAGCATTTT. The V and J genes are TRBV7-9 and TRBJ1-5; D unclear. The germline CDR1 and CDR2 sequences are SEHNR and FQNEAQ (reference sequence). Trimming took 5 bases from V and 3 from J, leaving 11 bases between them. The CDR3 totals 14 residues.

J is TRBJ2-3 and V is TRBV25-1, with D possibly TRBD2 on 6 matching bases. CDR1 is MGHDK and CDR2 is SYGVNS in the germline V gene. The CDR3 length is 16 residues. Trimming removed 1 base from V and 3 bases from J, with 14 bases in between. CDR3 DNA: TGTGCCAGCAGTGAATGGATGACGGGAGTTACAGATACGCAGTATTTT. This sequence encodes CASSEWMTGVTDTQYF.

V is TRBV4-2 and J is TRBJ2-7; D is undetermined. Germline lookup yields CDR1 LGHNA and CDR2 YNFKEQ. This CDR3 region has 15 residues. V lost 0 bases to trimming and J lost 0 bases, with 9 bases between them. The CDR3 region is CASSQEWQSSYEQYF. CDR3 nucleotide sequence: TGTGCCAGCAGCCAAGAATGGCAGAGCTCCTACGAGCAGTACTTC.

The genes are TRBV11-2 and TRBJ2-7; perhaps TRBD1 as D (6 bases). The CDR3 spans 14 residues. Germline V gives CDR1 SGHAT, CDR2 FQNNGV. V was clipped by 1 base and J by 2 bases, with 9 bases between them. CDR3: CASSLGYRAYEQYF. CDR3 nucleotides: TGTGCCAGCAGCTTAGGGTACAGGGCCTACGAGCAGTACTTC.

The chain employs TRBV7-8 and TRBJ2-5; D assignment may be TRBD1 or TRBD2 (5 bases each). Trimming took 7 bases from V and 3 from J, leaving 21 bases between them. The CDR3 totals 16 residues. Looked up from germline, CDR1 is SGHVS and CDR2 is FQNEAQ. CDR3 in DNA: TGTGCCAGCACCCCCCTAGGGCAGGGAGCCAAAGAGACCCAGTACTTC. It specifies CASTPLGQGAKETQYF.

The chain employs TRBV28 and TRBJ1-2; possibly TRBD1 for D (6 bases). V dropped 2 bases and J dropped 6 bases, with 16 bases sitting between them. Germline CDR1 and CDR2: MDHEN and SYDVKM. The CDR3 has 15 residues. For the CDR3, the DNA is TGTGCCAGCAGTTTAACGGCAGGGGATGTTGATGGCTACACCTTC. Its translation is CASSLTAGDVDGYTF.

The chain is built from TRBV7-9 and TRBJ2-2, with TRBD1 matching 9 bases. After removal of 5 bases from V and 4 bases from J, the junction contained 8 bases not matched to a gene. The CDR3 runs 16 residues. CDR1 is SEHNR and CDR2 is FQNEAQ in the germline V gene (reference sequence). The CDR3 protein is CASSHTGTGITGELFF. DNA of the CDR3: TGTGCCAGCAGCCACACCGGGACAGGGATCACCGGGGAGCTGTTTTTT. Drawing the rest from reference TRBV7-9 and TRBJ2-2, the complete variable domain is DTGVSQNPRHKITKRGQNVTFRCDPISEHNRLYWYRQTLGQGPEFLTYFQNEAQLEKSRLLSDRFSAERPKGSFSTLEIQRTEQGDSAMYLCASSHTGTGITGELFFGEGSRLTVL.

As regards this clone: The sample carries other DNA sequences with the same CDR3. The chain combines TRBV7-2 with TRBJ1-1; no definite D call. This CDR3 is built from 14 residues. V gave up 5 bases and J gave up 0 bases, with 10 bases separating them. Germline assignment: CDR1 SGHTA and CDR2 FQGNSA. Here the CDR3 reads CASSPPWLNTEAFF. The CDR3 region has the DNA TGTGCCAGCAGCCCCCCTTGGCTGAACACTGAAGCTTTCTTT.

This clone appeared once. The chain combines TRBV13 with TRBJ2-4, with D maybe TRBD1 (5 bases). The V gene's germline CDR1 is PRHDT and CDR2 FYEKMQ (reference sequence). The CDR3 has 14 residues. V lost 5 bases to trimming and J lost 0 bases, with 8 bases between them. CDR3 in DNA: TGTGCCAGCAGCAACAGGCTAGCCAAAAACATTCAGTACTTC. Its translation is CASSNRLAKNIQYF.

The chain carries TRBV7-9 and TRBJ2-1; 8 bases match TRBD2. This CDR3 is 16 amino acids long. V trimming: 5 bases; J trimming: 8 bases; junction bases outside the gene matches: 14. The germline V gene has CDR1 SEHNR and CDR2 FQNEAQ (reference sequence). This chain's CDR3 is CASSPQGLGSIDEQFF. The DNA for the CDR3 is TGTGCCAGCAGCCCCCAGGGACTAGGTTCCATCGATGAGCAGTTCTTC.

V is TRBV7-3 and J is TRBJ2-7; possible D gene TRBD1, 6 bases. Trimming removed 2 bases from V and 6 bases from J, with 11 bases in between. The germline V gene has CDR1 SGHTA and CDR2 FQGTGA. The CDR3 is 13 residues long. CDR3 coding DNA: TGTGCCAGCAGCTTAGGGGCAGGGGTCGAGCAGTACTTC. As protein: CASSLGAGVEQYF.